This T cell receptor (beta chain) was observed in a study of T cell responses to AZD1222 COVID-19 vaccine. This clone was found a few times. Trimming shortened V by 0 bases and J by 4 bases, and 6 bases separated the two germline ends. This CDR3 is built from 13 residues. CDR1 and CDR2 from the germline V gene are WNHNN and SYGVQD (reference sequence). The assay was immunoSEQ multiplex PCR, and TCRdb's table has in-frame clones only and misses some. This sample has over 120,000 clones, with around 94% found just once. The clonotype comes from an adult who had recovered from COVID-19. The sample here was peripheral blood, taken after recovery from COVID-19. The chain carries TRBV10-1 and TRBJ1-1, with D unclear. The CDR3 nucleotides read TGCGCCAGCAGTGAGTCGGGTGGCACTGAAGCTTTCTTT. Its translation: CASSESGGTEAFF.